These 12 T cell receptor beta chains originate from one sample sequenced in a study of T cells in Graves' hyperthyroidism and ophthalmopathy. What was amplified from RNA transcripts were TCR beta CDR3 regions. The HTBI set primed first-round TCR CDR3 RT-PCR. TCRdb re-analysed the multiplex PCR reads in MiXCR, keeping a single row per CDR3 protein. The sample includes about 210,000 distinct CDR3 sequences, 15% to 20% of them seen just once. The material sequenced was blood. The receptors shown here come from a man aged 45-65 years with Graves' hyperthyroidism.

This clonotype was found many times. The CDR3 DNA sequence: TGTGCCAGCAGTTTCCAGACTAGCGGGAGATTAAGTACGCAGTATTTT. Its protein is CASSFQTSGRLSTQYF. The rearrangement uses TRBV27 and TRBJ2-3, with 12 bases fitting TRBD2. CDR1 and CDR2 from the germline V gene are MNHEY and SMNVEV (reference sequence). With 3 bases clipped from V and 8 bases from J, the junction kept 9 bases outside the gene matches. The CDR3 contains 16 residues.

The rearrangement links TRBV19 to TRBJ1-2, with TRBD1 identical over 7 bases. Germline values: CDR1 LNHDA, CDR2 SQIVND (reference sequence). After removal of 3 bases from V and 6 bases from J, the junction contained 7 bases not matched to a gene. The CDR3 totals 14 residues. CDR3 coding DNA: TGTGCCAGTAGTATGGGACAGTACTTGGATGGCTACACCTTC. It codes for CASSMGQYLDGYTF. The complete variable domain, with remaining parts taken from reference TRBV19 and TRBJ1-2, reads DGGITQSPKYLFRKEGQNVTLSCEQNLNHDAMYWYRQDPGQGLRLIYYSQIVNDFQKGDIAEGYSVSREKKESFPLTVTSAQKNPTAFYLCASSMGQYLDGYTFGSGTRLTVV.

This clonotype was seen repeatedly, ten times or more. The V and J genes are TRBV10-3 and TRBJ1-5, with TRBD1 as a possible D gene (6 bases). Germline V gene lookup returns CDR1 ENHRY and CDR2 SYGVKD. This CDR3 is built from 15 residues. Trimming pared 5 bases from V and 6 bases from J, leaving 17 bases between. The CDR3, as DNA: TGTGCCATCAGTTCTCTAGAGGGGGGTAGTCAGCCCCAGCATTTT. It is translated as CAISSLEGGSQPQHF.

This clonotype was counted between two and nine times. The chain combines TRBV6-1 with TRBJ1-2; TRBD1 aligns across 7 bases. Germline CDR1 is MNHNS and CDR2 is SASEGT. Trimming took 6 bases from V and 3 from J; bases not matched to a gene: 1. The CDR3 spans 12 residues. DNA of the CDR3: TGTGCCAGCAGAGGACAGGACTATGGCTACACCTTC. Protein sequence: CASRGQDYGYTF.

As concerns this clonotype: This clone may be a read error of a much larger clone one base away. The chain combines TRBV9 with TRBJ2-3, with TRBD1 matching 7 bases. The CDR3 has 13 amino acids. Germline CDR1 SGDLS, CDR2 YYNGEE. The CDR3 bases are TGTGCCGGCAGCGTAGGGGGCGGAGATACGCAGTATTTT. Its translation is CAGSVGGGDTQYF.

As regards this clonotype: A read error may be the cause here, since a much bigger clone is one base away. V is TRBV11-2 and J is TRBJ1-2; D might be TRBD1 (6 bases). Looked up from germline, CDR1 is SGHAT and CDR2 is FQNNGV. This CDR3 has 14 amino acids. The V gene lost 5 bases and the J gene lost 4 bases, with 14 bases spanning the gap. The CDR3 loop is CASSRGGRLYGYTF. The CDR3 DNA follows: TGTGCCAGCAGCCGGGGGGGGCGGCTCTATGGCTACACCTTC.

This clonotype was counted at least ten times. The J gene is TRBJ1-2, the V gene TRBV30; a weak D match, TRBD1 (6 bases). In germline, CDR1 is GTSNPN, CDR2 SVGIG (reference sequence). V lost 4 bases, J lost 2 bases, and 14 bases lay in between. The CDR3 runs 14 residues. CDR3 in DNA: TGTGCCTGGAAGAAACAGGGTGGGAACTATGGCTACACCTTC. This encodes CAWKKQGGNYGYTF.

At least ten counts were recorded for this clonotype. The rearrangement links TRBV12-3 or TRBV12-4 to TRBJ2-7, with 8 bases lining up with TRBD1. V gave up 6 bases and J gave up 6 bases; unmatched junction bases: 16. CDR3 length: 16 amino acids. The CDR3 reads CASRRTVGQGALEQYF. The DNA of the CDR3 is TGTGCCAGCAGACGAACCGTTGGACAGGGTGCCCTCGAGCAGTACTTC.

This chain uses TRBV18 with TRBJ1-2; no reliable D call. The germline gives CDR1 KGHSH, CDR2 LQKENI. This CDR3 has 13 amino acids. Trimming cost V 5 bases and J 6 bases, with 13 bases left between them. CDR3 amino acids: CASSRTAVDGYTF. CDR3 nucleotide sequence: TGTGCCAGCTCAAGGACCGCCGTCGATGGCTACACCTTC.

Many counts were recorded for this clonotype. The chain links TRBV11-2 to TRBJ1-1; D call uncertain. CDR1 and CDR2 from the germline V gene are SGHAT and FQNNGV. The CDR3 is 13 amino acids. Trimming stripped 2 bases from V and 1 base from J, with 5 bases between. The CDR3 sequence: CASSLTGNTEAFF. DNA for the CDR3: TGTGCCAGCAGCTTAACCGGGAACACTGAAGCTTTCTTT.

This clonotype showed up many times. The rearrangement joins TRBV12-3 or TRBV12-4 to TRBJ2-2; 8 nucleotides align to TRBD1. Trimming removed 6 bases from V and 4 bases from J; junction bases left unmatched: 4. This CDR3 contains 14 residues. CDR3 protein: CASSDGQGTGELFF. DNA for the CDR3: TGTGCCAGCAGCGACGGACAGGGCACCGGGGAGCTGTTTTTT.

The sample holds many counts of this clonotype. The V call is TRBV20-1, the J call TRBJ2-1, with 8 bases that match TRBD2. Per the germline V gene, CDR1 is DFQATT and CDR2 is SNEGSKA (reference sequence). The CDR3 is 15 amino acids. V shed 4 bases, J shed 9 bases, and the junction held 14 bases outside the gene matches. CDR3 nucleotide sequence: TGCAGTGCTATCAACGAAGCCAGCGGGAGACTTGAGCAGTTCTTC. Its translation: CSAINEASGRLEQFF.